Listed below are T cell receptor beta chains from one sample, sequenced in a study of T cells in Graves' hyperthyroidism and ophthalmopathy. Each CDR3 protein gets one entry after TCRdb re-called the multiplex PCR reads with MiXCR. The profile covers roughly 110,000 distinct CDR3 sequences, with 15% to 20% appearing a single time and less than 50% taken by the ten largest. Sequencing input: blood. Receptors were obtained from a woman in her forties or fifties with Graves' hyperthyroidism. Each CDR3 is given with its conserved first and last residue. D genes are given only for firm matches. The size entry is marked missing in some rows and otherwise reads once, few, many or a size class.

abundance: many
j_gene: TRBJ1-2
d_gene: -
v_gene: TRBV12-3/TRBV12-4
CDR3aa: CASSLGHSVYGYTF
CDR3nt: TGTGCCAGCAGCCTGGGACATTCCGTCTATGGCTACACCTTC

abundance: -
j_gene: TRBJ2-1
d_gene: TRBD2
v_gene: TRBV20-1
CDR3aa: CRALLGLAAYNEQFF
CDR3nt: TGCAGGGCCCTCCTAGGACTAGCGGCGTACAATGAGCAGTTCTTC

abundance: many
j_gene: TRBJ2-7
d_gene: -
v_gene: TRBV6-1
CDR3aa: CASSVNQGGFYEQYF
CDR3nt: TGTGCCAGCAGTGTTAACCAGGGGGGTTTCTACGAGCAGTACTTC

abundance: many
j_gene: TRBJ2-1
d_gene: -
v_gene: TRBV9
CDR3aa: CASNPDGDQNNEQFF
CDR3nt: TGTGCCAGCAACCCCGATGGGGACCAGAACAATGAGCAGTTCTTC

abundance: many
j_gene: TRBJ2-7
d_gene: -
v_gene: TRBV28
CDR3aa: CASSLEESALEQYF
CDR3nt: TGTGCCAGCAGTTTGGAGGAGAGCGCTCTCGAGCAGTACTTC

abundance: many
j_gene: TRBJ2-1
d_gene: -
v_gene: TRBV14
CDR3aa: CASSQDLGGNIYSEQFF
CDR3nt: TGTGCCAGCAGCCAAGATCTTGGGGGAAACATCTACAGTGAGCAGTTCTTC

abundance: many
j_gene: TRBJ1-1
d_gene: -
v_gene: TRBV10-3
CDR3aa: CAATRGADGEAFF
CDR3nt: TGTGCCGCCACCCGGGGGGCTGATGGTGAAGCTTTCTTT

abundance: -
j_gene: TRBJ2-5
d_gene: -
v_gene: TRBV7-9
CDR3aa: CASSPSGLQTQYF
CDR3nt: TGTGCCAGCAGCCCGTCCGGGCTTCAGACCCAGTACTTC

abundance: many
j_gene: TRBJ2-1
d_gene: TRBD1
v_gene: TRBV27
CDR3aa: CASKRTGDNEQFF
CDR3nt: TGTGCCAGCAAGAGGACAGGGGACAATGAGCAGTTCTTC

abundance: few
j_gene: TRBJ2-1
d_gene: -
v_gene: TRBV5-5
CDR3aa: CASSLAGSPMSNEQFF
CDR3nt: TGTGCCAGCAGCTTGGCTGGCAGCCCGATGAGCAATGAGCAGTTCTTC

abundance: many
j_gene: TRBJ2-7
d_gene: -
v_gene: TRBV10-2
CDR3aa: CASSESAGSSYEQYF
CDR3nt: TGCGCCAGCAGTGAGTCCGCGGGATCCTCCTACGAGCAGTACTTC

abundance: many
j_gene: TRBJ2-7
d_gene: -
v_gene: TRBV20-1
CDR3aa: CSASGSYEQYF
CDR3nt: TGCAGTGCTAGCGGGAGTTACGAGCAGTACTTC

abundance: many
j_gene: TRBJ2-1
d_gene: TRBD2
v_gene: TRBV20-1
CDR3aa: CSARGTSGSWGLLDEQFF
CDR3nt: TGCAGTGCTAGAGGGACTAGCGGGAGTTGGGGTCTATTGGATGAGCAGTTCTTC

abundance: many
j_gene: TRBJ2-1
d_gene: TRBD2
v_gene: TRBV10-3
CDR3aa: CAISEGSSGRTYNEQFF
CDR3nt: TGTGCCATCAGTGAGGGGTCTAGCGGGAGAACCTACAATGAGCAGTTCTTC

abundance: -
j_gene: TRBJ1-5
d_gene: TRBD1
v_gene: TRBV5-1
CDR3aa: CASSHGQGLGNQPQHF
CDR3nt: TGCGCCAGCAGCCACGGACAGGGGTTAGGCAATCAGCCCCAGCATTTT

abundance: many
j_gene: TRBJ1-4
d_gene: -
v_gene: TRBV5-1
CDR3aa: CASSLEGQHNEKLFF
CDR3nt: TGCGCCAGCAGCTTGGAGGGCCAGCATAATGAAAAACTGTTTTTT

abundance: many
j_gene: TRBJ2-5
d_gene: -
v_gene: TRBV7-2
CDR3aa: CASSKNRQETQYF
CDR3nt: TGTGCCAGCAGCAAAAACAGACAAGAGACCCAGTACTTC